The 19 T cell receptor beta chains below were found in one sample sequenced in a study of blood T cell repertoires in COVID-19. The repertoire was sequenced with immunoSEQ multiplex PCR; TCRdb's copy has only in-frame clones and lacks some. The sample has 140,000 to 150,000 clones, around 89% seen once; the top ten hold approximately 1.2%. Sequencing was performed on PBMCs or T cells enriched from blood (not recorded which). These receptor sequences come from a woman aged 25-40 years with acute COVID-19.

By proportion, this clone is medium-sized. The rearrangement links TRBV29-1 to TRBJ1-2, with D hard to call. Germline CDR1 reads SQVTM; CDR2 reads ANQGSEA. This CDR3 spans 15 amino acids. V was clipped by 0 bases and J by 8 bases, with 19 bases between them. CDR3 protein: CSVEDSAAGVLGYTF. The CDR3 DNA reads TGCAGCGTTGAAGATTCGGCAGCGGGAGTATTGGGCTACACCTTC.

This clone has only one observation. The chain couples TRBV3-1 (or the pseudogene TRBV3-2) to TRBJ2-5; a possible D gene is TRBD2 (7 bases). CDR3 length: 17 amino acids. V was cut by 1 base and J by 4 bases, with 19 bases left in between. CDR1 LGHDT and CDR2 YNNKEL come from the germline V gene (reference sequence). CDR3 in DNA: TGTGCCAGCAGCCAAGGCCGGACGACAGGCGGGGGAGAGACCCAGTACTTC. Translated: CASSQGRTTGGGETQYF.

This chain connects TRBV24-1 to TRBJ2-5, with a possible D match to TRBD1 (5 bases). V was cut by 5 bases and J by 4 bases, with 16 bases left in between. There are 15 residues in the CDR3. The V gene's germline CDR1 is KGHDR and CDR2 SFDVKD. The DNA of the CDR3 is TGTGCCACCAGTGGGTTCAGGGATGGCCTAGAGACCCAGTACTTC. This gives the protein CATSGFRDGLETQYF.

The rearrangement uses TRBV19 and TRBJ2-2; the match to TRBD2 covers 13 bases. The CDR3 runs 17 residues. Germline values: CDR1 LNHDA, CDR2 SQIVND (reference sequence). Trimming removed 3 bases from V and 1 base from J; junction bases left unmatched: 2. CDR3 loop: CASSIRLAGGNTGELFF. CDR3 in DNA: TGTGCCAGTAGTATCCGACTAGCGGGAGGGAACACCGGGGAGCTGTTTTTT.

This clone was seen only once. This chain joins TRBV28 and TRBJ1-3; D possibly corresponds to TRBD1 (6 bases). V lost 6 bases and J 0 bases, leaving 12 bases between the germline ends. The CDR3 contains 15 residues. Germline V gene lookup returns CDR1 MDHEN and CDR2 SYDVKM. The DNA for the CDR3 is TGTGCCAGCAGACCCCCGACAGGCTCTGGAAACACCATATATTTT. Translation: CASRPPTGSGNTIYF. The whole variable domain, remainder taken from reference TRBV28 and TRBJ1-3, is DVKVTQSSRYLVKRTGEKVFLECVQDMDHENMFWYRQDPGLGLRLIYFSYDVKMKEKGDIPEGYSVSREKKERFSLILESASTNQTSMYLCASRPPTGSGNTIYFGEGSWLTVV.

CDR3: CASSIKDSMNTEAFF. The CDR3 coding sequence is TGTGCCAGTAGTATAAAGGACAGCATGAACACTGAAGCTTTCTTT. This chain joins TRBV19 and TRBJ1-1; TRBD1 is a possible D gene (6 bases). V lost 2 bases and J 0 bases, leaving 10 bases between the germline ends. Germline CDR1 and CDR2: LNHDA and SQIVND (reference sequence). The CDR3 is made up of 15 amino acids.

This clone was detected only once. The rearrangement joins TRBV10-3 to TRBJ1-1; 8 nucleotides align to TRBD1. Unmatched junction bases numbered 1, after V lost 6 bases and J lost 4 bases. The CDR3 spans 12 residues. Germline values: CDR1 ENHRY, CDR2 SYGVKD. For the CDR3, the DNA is TGTGCCATCAGGACAGGGGCCACTGAAGCTTTCTTT. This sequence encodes CAIRTGATEAFF.

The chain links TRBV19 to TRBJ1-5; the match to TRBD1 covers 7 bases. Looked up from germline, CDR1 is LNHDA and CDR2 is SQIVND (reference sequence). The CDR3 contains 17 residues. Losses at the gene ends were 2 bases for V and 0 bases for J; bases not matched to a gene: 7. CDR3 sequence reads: CASSIRDRRHSNQPQHF. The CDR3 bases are TGTGCCAGTAGTATACGGGACAGACGACATAGCAATCAGCCCCAGCATTTT.

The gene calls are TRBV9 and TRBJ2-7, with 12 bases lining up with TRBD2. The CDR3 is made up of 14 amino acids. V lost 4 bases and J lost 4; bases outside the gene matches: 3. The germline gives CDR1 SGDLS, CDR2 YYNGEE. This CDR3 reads CASSPGLAGYEQYF. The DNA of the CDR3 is TGTGCCAGCAGCCCTGGACTAGCGGGATACGAGCAGTACTTC.

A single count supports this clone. CDR3 loop: CSVKGAFYNEQFF. The CDR3, as DNA: TGCAGCGTAAAGGGGGCCTTTTACAATGAGCAGTTCTTC. J is TRBJ2-1 and V is TRBV29-1; 7 positions match TRBD1. There are 13 residues in the CDR3. Germline V gives CDR1 SQVTM, CDR2 ANQGSEA. J gave up 4 bases and V 6 bases, and 6 bases lay outside the gene matches.

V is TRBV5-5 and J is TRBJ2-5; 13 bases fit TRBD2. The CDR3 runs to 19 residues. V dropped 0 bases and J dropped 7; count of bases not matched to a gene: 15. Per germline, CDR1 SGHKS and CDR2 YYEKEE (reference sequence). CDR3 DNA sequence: TGTGCCAGCAGCTTGGTCCCCCTACTAGCGGGAGGGCCTTCTGGGACCCAGTACTTC. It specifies CASSLVPLLAGGPSGTQYF.

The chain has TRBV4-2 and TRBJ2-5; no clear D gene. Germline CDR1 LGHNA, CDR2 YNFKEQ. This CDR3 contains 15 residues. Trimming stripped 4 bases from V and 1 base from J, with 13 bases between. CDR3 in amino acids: CASSLTRGGQETQYF. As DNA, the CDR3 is TGTGCCAGCAGCCTCACACGTGGCGGCCAAGAGACCCAGTACTTC.

The CDR3 sequence: CASRPSGYEQYF. As DNA, the CDR3 is TGTGCCAGCAGGCCAAGCGGGTACGAGCAGTACTTC. This chain connects TRBV6-5 to TRBJ2-7; maybe TRBD2 (6 bases). CDR1 is MNHEY and CDR2 is SVGAGI in the germline V gene. The CDR3 length is 12 residues. V dropped 6 bases and J dropped 4 bases, with 10 bases sitting between them.

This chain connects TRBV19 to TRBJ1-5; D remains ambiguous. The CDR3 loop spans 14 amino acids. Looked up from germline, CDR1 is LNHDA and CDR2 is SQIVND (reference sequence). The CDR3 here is CASSRESLNQPQHF. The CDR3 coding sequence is TGTGCTAGCTCTCGGGAGAGCCTAAATCAGCCCCAGCATTTT.

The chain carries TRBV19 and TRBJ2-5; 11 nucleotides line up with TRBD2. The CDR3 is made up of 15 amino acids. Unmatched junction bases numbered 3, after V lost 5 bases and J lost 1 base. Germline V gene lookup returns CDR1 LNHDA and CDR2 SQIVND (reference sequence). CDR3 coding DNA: TGTGCCAGTAGTTCGGGACTAGCGGTCCAAGAGACCCAGTACTTC. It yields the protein CASSSGLAVQETQYF.

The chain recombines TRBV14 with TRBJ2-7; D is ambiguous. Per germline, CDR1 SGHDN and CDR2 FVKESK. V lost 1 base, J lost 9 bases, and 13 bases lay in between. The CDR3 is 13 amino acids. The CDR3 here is CASSQVLESGQYF. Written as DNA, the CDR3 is TGTGCCAGCAGCCAAGTCTTAGAGAGTGGGCAGTACTTC.

CDR3 nucleotides: TGTGCCAGCAGCTTGTTCTCTGAAGCTTTCTTT. Its protein is CASSLFSEAFF. This sequence joins TRBV5-8 and TRBJ1-1; D remains unclear. V gave up 1 base and J gave up 6 bases, with 4 bases separating them. The CDR3 is 11 residues long. CDR1 is SGHTS, CDR2 YDEGEE, per germline. Complete variable domain (other parts from reference TRBV5-8 and TRBJ1-1): EAGVTQSPTHLIKTRGQQATLRCSPISGHTSVYWYQQALGLGLQFLLWYDEGEERNRGNFPPRFSGRQFPNYSSELNVNALELEDSALYLCASSLFSEAFFGQGTRLTVV.

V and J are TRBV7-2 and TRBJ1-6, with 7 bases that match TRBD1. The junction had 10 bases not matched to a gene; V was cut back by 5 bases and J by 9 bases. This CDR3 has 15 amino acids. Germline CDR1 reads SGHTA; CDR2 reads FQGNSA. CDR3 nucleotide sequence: TGTGCCAGCAGCCCCCGGACAGGTTTTAGTTCACCCCTCCACTTT. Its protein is CASSPRTGFSSPLHF.

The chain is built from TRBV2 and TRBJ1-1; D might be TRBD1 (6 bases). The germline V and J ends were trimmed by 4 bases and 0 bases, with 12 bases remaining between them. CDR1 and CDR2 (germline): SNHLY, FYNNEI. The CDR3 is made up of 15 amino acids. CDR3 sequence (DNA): TGTGCCAGCAGTGCCTTGACAGGAATGAACACTGAAGCTTTCTTT. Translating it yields CASSALTGMNTEAFF.